This T cell receptor (beta chain) is from a study of blood T cell repertoires in COVID-19. Study details: Acute and convalescent COVID-19 specimens originated in the United States, Italy and Spain.

Germline CDR1 and CDR2: LNHNV and YYDKDF (reference sequence). This CDR3 contains 14 residues. The J segment lost 2 bases and the V segment lost 4 bases, leaving 3 bases of the junction unmatched. In the authors' workflow: By means of reference gene primer amplification, nucleated cell counts were estimated. The assay was immunoSEQ multiplex PCR, and TCRdb's table has in-frame clones only and misses some. That table gives V, J and clone size, and the DNA gave D and trimming. The table shows some 450,000 clones, with about 87% occurring only once. Material: peripheral blood. The sequence was collected from a man younger than 35 with COVID-19, enrolled during active disease. This chain links TRBV15 with TRBJ2-7; 9 bases are a match to TRBD2. The CDR3 region is CATSIVAGAYEQYF. In nucleotides, the CDR3 is TGTGCCACCAGCATAGTAGCGGGGGCCTACGAGCAGTACTTC.